The rows below give T cell receptor beta chains drawn from one sample of a study of shared clonotypes between healthy human individuals. TCRdb's copy holds only in-frame clones and misses some; the assay was immunoSEQ multiplex PCR. The sample shows about 2 million clones, 85% to 95% of them seen only once. What was sequenced was naive CD8+ T cells sorted from blood. Every receptor here comes from a man between 18 and 29 years old in good health. The CDR3 runs from the conserved cysteine through the conserved F or W. D genes are given only for firm matches. The size entry is marked missing in some rows and otherwise reads once, few, many or a size class.

cdr3_nt cdr3_aa clone_size d_call j_call v_call
TGTGCCATCAGTGAGTCGGGACAGGGAGGTACAGATACGCAGTATTTT CAISESGQGGTDTQYF . TRBD1 TRBJ2-3 TRBV10-3
TGCGCCAGCAGCTTGGATGGAGTTGGTTTAGTTGGGGCTTTCTTT CASSLDGVGLVGAFF . . TRBJ1-1 TRBV5-1
TGTGCCAGCAGCCCGTCGCCTGGGGCCAACGTCCTGACTTTC CASSPSPGANVLTF . . TRBJ2-6 TRBV27
TGTGCCAGCAGCTTCCCTGACTACGAGCAGTACTTC CASSFPDYEQYF . . TRBJ2-7 TRBV11-2
TGTGCCAGCAGGACTAGCGGAAGGTACGAGCAGTACTTC CASRTSGRYEQYF . TRBD2 TRBJ2-7 TRBV6-1
TGCGCCAGCAGCTCCACTAGCGGGGGGAGCAGCTCCTACAATGAGCAGTTCTTC CASSSTSGGSSSYNEQFF . TRBD2 TRBJ2-1 TRBV4-1
TGTGCCAGCAGTTTAATAGCTAGTGGCACAGATACGCAGTATTTT CASSLIASGTDTQYF . . TRBJ2-3 TRBV27
TGTGCCAGCAGCTTCCCGGGACAGGAAAGCGATGAGCAGTTCTTC CASSFPGQESDEQFF . TRBD1 TRBJ2-1 TRBV5-6
TGTGCCAGCAGTGAAACAGGGGTCGGCGATACGCAGTATTTT CASSETGVGDTQYF . TRBD1 TRBJ2-3 TRBV6-4
TGTGCCAGCAGCGGAGGAAGCCTCGGCTCGAATACTTTCTTT CASSGGSLGSNTFF . . TRBJ1-1 TRBV9
TGTGCCAGTAGTTCCAGGGACTTTTTCACCGGGGAGCTGTTTTTT CASSSRDFFTGELFF . . TRBJ2-2 TRBV19
TGTGCCAGCAGCTTAGGGGGACAGGGGGCGCCAGATACGCAGTATTTT CASSLGGQGAPDTQYF . TRBD1 TRBJ2-3 TRBV11-2
TGCGCCAGCAGCCACCTTATAGCGGGAGGGCCGGGCGAGCAGTTCTTC CASSHLIAGGPGEQFF . TRBD2 TRBJ2-1 TRBV4-3
TGTGCCTGGAGCTCCCTTGTAGGAAACACCATATATTTT CAWSSLVGNTIYF . . TRBJ1-3 TRBV30
TGTGCCAGCAGTTTAATGGGACTAGCGGGACCCACAGATACGCAGTATTTT CASSLMGLAGPTDTQYF . TRBD2 TRBJ2-3 TRBV27
TGCGCCAGCAGCTTTTATGGCGGTGGGAGCTCCTACGAGCAGTACTTC CASSFYGGGSSYEQYF once . TRBJ2-7 TRBV5-1
TGTGCCAGCAGTTTGGACAGGGGTTTGCTTCGAGCTTTCTTT CASSLDRGLLRAFF . TRBD1 TRBJ1-1 TRBV27
TGTGCCAGCAGCTTAAGGGACTGGCGAGCTGAGGAGCAGTACTTC CASSLRDWRAEEQYF . . TRBJ2-7 TRBV7-8
TGCGCCAGCAGCTTGGGACAGGGGGCGCTCACCGGGGAGCTGTTTTTT CASSLGQGALTGELFF . TRBD1 TRBJ2-2 TRBV5-1
TGTGCCACCAGCAGAGATAGACAGGGTGAGGCCTATGGCTACACCTTC CATSRDRQGEAYGYTF once TRBD1 TRBJ1-2 TRBV15
TGCAGCGTAGGACTAGCGGGAGTATCCTACGAGCAGTACTTC CSVGLAGVSYEQYF . TRBD2 TRBJ2-7 TRBV29-1
TGTGCCAGCAGCTTAAATCCACTAGCGGGGCGGGGCGGGGAGCTGTTTTTT CASSLNPLAGRGGELFF . TRBD2 TRBJ2-2 TRBV11-2
TGTGCCAGCTCACTGCGATCCGGGACAGGGCCCCTCGAGGAGCAGTACTTC CASSLRSGTGPLEEQYF once TRBD1 TRBJ2-7 TRBV18
TGCGCCAGCAGTGTATGGGCGGGAGGGCCCAGCGAGGGCAATGAGCAGTTCTTC CASSVWAGGPSEGNEQFF once TRBD2 TRBJ2-1 TRBV10-2
TGCAGTGCTGACCGTGGCTACACCTTC CSADRGYTF . . TRBJ1-2 TRBV20-1
TGCGCCAGCAGCCTGACTGGGCTCTTCACCGGGGAGCTGTTTTTT CASSLTGLFTGELFF . . TRBJ2-2 TRBV4-1
TGTGCCAGCAGCTTAGATCCGAAGTCACCGCTGGATTCACCCCTCCACTTT CASSLDPKSPLDSPLHF . . TRBJ1-6 TRBV7-9
TGTGCCAGCAGCGTAGATTCGGGTACCTACGAGCAGTACTTC CASSVDSGTYEQYF . . TRBJ2-7 TRBV9
TGCGCCAGCAGCTTGGGCCACCTGAACACTGAAGCTTTCTTT CASSLGHLNTEAFF . . TRBJ1-1 TRBV5-1
TGTGCCAGCAGTCCGTATCCTACAGGGTCCGGCTACACCTTC CASSPYPTGSGYTF . . TRBJ1-2 TRBV6-5
TGTGCCAGCAGCCTAGGGACAGGAAACTACGAGCAGTACTTC CASSLGTGNYEQYF . TRBD1 TRBJ2-7 TRBV11-2
TGTGCCAGCAGTTACGGGACAGGGTTCAATGAGCAGTTCTTC CASSYGTGFNEQFF . TRBD1 TRBJ2-1 TRBV6-5
TGTGCCAGCAGCTGGACAGGGGGGAATAATGAAAAACTGTTTTTT CASSWTGGNNEKLFF . TRBD1 TRBJ1-4 TRBV7-8
TGTGCCTGGACCAGGACAGGGGGAGACGAGCAGTACTTC CAWTRTGGDEQYF once TRBD1 TRBJ2-7 TRBV30
TGTGCCAGCAGCGAAGGACAGGGTTTAGCTAATGAAAAACTGTTTTTT CASSEGQGLANEKLFF . TRBD1 TRBJ1-4 TRBV7-6
TGTGCCAGCAGCCCTACAGATACGCAGTATTTT CASSPTDTQYF . . TRBJ2-3 TRBV7-9
TGCAGCGTTGAGAGGTGGGACGAGCAGTTCTTC CSVERWDEQFF . . TRBJ2-1 TRBV29-1
TGTGCCAGCTCATCCACCTGGATCGGCTCCTACAATGAGCAGTTCTTC CASSSTWIGSYNEQFF . . TRBJ2-1 TRBV18
TGTGCCAGCAGCTTGGGCGCGGACAGGGGGCAACGCGAAAAACTGTTTTTT CASSLGADRGQREKLFF . TRBD1 TRBJ1-4 TRBV5-4
TGCGCCAGCAGCCAAGCCGGTCTCCGAGGAGAGACCCAGTACTTC CASSQAGLRGETQYF . . TRBJ2-5 TRBV4-1
TGTGCCAGCAGGGGGGGCACCGGGGAGCTGTTTTTT CASRGGTGELFF . . TRBJ2-2 TRBV6-5
TGTGCCATCAGTGATTATCAGGGCTGGGGCACTGAAGCTTTCTTT CAISDYQGWGTEAFF . . TRBJ1-1 TRBV10-3
TGTGCCTGGAGCTGGGGACAGGGGAACAATGAGCAGTTCTTC CAWSWGQGNNEQFF . TRBD1 TRBJ2-1 TRBV30
TGTGCCAGCAGCCCCCCCACAGTTAACTATGGCTACACCTTC CASSPPTVNYGYTF . . TRBJ1-2 TRBV7-9